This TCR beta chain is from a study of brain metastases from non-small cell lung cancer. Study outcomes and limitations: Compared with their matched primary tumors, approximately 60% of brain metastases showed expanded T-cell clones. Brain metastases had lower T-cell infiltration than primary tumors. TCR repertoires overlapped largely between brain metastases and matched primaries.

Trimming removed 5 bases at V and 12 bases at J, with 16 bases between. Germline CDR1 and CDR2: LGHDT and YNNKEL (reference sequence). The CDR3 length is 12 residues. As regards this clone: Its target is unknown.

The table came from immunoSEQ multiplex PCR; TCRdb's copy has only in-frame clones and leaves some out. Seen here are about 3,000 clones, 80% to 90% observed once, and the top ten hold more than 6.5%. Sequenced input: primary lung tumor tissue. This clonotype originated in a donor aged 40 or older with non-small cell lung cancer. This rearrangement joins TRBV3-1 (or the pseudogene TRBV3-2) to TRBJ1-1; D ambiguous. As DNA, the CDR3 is TGTGCCAGCAGCGATCCCGGGGTCCCTCCTTTCTTT. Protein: CASSDPGVPPFF.